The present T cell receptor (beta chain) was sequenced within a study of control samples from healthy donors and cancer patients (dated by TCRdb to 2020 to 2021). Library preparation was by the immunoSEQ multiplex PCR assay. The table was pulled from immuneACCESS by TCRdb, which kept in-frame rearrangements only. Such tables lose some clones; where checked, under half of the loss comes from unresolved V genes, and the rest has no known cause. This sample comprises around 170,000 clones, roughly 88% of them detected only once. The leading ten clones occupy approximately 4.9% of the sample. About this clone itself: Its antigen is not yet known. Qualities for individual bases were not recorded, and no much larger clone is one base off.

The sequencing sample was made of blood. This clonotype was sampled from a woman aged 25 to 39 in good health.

The DNA reads TGTGCCAGCAGATATAGCGGGCCTCAAAACACCGGGGAGCTGTTTTTT. The translation is CASRYSGPQNTGELFF. The chain employs TRBV11-2 and TRBJ2-2; 7 central bases correspond to TRBD2. CDR1 and CDR2 are drawn from the germline V gene: SGHAT, FQNNGV. Trimming accounts for 6 bases at V and 2 bases at J, while the number of junction bases matched to no gene is 9. The CDR3 runs 16 amino acids, cysteine and phenylalanine included. The kept DNA is CDR3 alone, 48 bases in frame from the first base.